This record covers a single TCR beta chain. No antigen is known for it. Focal radiation plus CTLA-4 blockade with ipilimumab was given to patients with chemo-refractory metastatic non-small-cell lung cancer. Here immunoSEQ multiplex PCR was the method, and the copy in TCRdb shows in-frame clones only, minus some. The table lists fewer than 90,000 clones, over 80% of them singletons. Deletions cut 4 bases from V and 3 bases from J, with 10 bases between. Germline assignment: CDR1 GTSNPN and CDR2 SVGIG (reference sequence). CDR3 length equals 13 residues. This specimen belongs to a study of radiotherapy plus CTLA-4 blockade in lung cancer. Study-wide background: Objective responses emerged in about 20% of patients, and roughly 28% attained disease control. Whole-study results and caveats: In blood, TCR clones derived from the tumor expanded after radiotherapy plus ipilimumab.

This TCR was sampled from a human donor with non-small cell lung cancer who had stable disease on radiotherapy plus ipilimumab. The sequencing here drew on peripheral blood, taken from a patient treated with radiotherapy plus ipilimumab. This rearrangement joins TRBV30 to TRBJ1-3, with TRBD1 as a possible D gene (6 bases). CDR3: CAWTGEYGNTIYF. The CDR3 DNA sequence: TGTGCCTGGACAGGGGAATATGGAAACACCATATATTTT.